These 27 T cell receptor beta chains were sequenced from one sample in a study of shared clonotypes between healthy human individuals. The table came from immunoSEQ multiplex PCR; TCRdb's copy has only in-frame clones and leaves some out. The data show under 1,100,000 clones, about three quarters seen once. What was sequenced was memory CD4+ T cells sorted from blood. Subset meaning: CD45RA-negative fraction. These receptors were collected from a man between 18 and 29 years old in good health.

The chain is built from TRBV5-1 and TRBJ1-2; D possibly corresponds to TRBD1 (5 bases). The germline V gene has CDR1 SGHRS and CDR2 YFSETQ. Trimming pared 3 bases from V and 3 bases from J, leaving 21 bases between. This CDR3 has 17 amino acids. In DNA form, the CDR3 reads TGCGCCAGCAGCTCCGGTTCTGGGAAGGGGCTCCACTATGGCTACACCTTC. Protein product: CASSSGSGKGLHYGYTF.

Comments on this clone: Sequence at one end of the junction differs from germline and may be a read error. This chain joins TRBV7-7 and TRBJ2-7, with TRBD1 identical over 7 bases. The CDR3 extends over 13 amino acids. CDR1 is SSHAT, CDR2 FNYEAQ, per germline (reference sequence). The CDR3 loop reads CASSRRQGEEQYF. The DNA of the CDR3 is TGTGCTAGCAGCCGTCGACAGGGTGAAGAGCAGTACTTC.

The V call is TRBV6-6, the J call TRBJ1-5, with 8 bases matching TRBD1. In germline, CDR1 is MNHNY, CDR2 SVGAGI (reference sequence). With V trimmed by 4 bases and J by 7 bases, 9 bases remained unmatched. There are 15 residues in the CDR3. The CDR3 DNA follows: TGTGCCAGCAGTTCCCTACAGGGGGGCAGGCAGCCCCAGCATTTT. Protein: CASSSLQGGRQPQHF.

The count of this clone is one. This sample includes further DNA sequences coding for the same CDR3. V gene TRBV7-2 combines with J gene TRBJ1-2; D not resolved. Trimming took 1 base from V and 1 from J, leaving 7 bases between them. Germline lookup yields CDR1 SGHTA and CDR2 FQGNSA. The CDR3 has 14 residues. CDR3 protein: CASSLGTGNYGYTF. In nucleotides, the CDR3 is TGTGCCAGCAGCTTAGGGACGGGTAACTATGGCTACACCTTC.

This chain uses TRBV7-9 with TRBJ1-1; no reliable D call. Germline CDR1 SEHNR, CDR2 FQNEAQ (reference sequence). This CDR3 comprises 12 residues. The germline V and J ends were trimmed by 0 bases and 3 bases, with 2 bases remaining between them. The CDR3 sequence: CASSLAYTEAFF. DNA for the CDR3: TGTGCCAGCAGCTTAGCATACACTGAAGCTTTCTTT.

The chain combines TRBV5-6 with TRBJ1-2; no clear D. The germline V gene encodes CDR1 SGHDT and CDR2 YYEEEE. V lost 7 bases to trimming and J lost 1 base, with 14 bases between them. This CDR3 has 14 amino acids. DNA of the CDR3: TGTGCCAGCCTAGCGGGCCCCCTTAACTATGGCTACACCTTC. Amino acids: CASLAGPLNYGYTF.

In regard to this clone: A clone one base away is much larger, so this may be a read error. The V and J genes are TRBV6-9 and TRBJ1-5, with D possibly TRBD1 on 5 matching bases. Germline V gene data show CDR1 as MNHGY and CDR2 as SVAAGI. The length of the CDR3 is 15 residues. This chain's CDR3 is CAGSSPGRGNQPQHF. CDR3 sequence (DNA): TGTGCCGGCAGCTCTCCAGGGAGGGGCAATCAGCCCCAGCATTTT.

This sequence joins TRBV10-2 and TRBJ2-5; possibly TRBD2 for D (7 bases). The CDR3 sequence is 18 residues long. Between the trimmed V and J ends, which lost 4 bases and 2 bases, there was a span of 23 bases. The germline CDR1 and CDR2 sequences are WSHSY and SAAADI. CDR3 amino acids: CASSVGGGRYVSQETQYF. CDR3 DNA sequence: TGCGCCAGCAGTGTAGGGGGGGGTCGTTACGTCAGTCAAGAGACCCAGTACTTC.

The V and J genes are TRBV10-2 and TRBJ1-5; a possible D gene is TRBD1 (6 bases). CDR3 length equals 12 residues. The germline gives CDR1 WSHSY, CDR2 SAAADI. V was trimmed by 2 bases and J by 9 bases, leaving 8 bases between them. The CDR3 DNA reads TGCGCCAGCAGTGAGACAGGGTGGCCCCAGCATTTT. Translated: CASSETGWPQHF.

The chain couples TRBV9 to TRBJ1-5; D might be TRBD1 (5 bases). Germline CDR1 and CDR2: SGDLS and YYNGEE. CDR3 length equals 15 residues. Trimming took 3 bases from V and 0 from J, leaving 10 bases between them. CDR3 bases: TGTGCCAGCAGCGCGACAGATGATAGCAATCAGCCCCAGCATTTT. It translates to CASSATDDSNQPQHF. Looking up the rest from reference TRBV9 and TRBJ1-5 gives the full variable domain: DSGVTQTPKHLITATGQRVTLRCSPRSGDLSVYWYQQSLDQGLQFLIQYYNGEERAKGNILERFSAQQFPDLHSELNLSSLELGDSALYFCASSATDDSNQPQHFGDGTRLSIL.

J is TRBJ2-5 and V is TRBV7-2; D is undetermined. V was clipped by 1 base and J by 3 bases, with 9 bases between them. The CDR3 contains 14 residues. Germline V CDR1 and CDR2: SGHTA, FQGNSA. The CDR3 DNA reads TGTGCCAGCAGCTTAGGTTCCAGTAAAGAGACCCAGTACTTC. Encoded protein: CASSLGSSKETQYF.

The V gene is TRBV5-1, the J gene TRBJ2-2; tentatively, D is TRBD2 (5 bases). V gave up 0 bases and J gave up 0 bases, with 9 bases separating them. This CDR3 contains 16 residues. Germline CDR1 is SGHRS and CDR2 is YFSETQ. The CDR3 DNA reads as TGCGCCAGCAGCTTGGCCCAGCGGTCGAACACCGGGGAGCTGTTTTTT. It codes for CASSLAQRSNTGELFF.

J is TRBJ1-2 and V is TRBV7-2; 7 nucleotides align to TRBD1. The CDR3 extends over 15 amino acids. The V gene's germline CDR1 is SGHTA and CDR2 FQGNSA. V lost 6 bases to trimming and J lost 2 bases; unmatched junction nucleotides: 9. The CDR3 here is CASRTGTTVNYGYTF. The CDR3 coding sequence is TGTGCCAGCAGGACAGGGACGACGGTAAACTATGGCTACACCTTC.

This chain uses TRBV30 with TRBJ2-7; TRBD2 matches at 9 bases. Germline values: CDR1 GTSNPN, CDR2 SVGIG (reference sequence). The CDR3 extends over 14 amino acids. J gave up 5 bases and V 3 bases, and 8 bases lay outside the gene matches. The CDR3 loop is CAWRNSGSNHEQYF. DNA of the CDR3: TGTGCCTGGAGGAATAGCGGGAGTAACCACGAGCAGTACTTC.

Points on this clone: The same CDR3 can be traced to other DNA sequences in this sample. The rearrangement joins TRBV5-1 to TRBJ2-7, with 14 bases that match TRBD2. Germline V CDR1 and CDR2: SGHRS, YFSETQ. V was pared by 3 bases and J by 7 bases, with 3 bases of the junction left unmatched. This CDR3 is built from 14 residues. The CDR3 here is CASSSGLAGDEQYF. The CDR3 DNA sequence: TGCGCCAGCAGCTCGGGACTAGCGGGAGATGAGCAGTACTTC.

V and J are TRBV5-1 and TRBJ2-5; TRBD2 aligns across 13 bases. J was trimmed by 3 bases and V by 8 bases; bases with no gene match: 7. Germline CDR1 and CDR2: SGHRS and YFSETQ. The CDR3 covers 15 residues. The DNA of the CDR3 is TGCGCCAGTCATGGACTAGCGGGGGCCGAAGAGACCCAGTACTTC. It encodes CASHGLAGAEETQYF.

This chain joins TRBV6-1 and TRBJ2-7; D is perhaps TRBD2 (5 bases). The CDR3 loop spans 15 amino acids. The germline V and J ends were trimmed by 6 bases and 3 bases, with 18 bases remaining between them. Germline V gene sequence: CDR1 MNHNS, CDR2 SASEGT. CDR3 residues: CASSNQPGFIYEQYF. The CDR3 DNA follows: TGTGCCAGCAGCAATCAGCCGGGATTTATCTACGAGCAGTACTTC.

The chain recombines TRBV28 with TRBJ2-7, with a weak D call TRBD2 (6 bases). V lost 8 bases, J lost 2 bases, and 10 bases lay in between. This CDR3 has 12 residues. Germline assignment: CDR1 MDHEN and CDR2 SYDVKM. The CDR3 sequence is CASWRAPYEQYF. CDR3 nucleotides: TGTGCCAGCTGGAGGGCGCCCTACGAGCAGTACTTC.

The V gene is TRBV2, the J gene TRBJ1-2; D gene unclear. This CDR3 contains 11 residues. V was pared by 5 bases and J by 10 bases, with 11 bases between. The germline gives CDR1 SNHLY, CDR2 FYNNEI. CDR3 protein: CASSPGYYYTF. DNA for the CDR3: TGTGCCAGCAGTCCGGGATACTACTACACCTTC.

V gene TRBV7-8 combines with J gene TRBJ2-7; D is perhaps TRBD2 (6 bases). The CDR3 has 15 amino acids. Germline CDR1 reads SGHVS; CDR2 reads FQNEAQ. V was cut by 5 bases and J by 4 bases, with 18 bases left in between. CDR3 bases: TGTGCCAGCAGCGTCTCGGGGACTTCCCGATACGAGCAGTACTTC. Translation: CASSVSGTSRYEQYF. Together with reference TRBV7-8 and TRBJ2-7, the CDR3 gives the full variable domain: GAGVSQSPRYKVAKRGQDVALRCDPISGHVSLFWYQQALGQGPEFLTYFQNEAQLDKSGLPSDRFFAERPEGSVSTLKIQRTQQEDSAVYLCASSVSGTSRYEQYFGPGTRLTVT.

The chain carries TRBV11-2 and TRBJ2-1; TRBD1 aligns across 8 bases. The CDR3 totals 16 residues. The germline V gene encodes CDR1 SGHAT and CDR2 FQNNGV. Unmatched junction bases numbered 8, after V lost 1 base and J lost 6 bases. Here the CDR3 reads CASSLGTGKRPNEQFF. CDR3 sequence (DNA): TGTGCCAGCAGCTTAGGGACAGGGAAACGGCCCAATGAGCAGTTCTTC.

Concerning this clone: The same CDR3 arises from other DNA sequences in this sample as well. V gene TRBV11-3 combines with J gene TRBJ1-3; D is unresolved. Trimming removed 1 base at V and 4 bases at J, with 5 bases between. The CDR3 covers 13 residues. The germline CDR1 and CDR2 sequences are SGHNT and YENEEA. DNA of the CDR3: TGTGCCAGCAGCTTAGGACCAGGAAACACCATATATTTT. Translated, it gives CASSLGPGNTIYF.

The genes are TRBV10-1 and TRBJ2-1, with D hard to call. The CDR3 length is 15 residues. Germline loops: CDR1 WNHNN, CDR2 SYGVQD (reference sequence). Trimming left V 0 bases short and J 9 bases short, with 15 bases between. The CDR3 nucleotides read TGCGCCAGCAGTGAGTCGAAAGGCTGGGCAAGTGAGCAGTTCTTC. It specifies CASSESKGWASEQFF.

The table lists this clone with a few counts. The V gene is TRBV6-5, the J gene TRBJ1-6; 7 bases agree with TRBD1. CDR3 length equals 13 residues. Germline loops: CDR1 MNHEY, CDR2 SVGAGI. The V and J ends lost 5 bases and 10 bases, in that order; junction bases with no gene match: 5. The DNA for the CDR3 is TGTGCCAGCAGTACAGGGGTTTGGTCACCCCTCCACTTT. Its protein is CASSTGVWSPLHF.

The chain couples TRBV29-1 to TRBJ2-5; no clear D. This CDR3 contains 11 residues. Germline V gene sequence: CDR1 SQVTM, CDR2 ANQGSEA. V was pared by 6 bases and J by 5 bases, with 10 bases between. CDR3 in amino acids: CSVWTTETQYF. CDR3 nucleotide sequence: TGCAGCGTCTGGACGACGGAGACCCAGTACTTC.

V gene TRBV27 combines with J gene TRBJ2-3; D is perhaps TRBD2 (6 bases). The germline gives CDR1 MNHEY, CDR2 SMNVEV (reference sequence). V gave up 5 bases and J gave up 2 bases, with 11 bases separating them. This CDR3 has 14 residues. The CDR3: CASSRGRFTDTQYF. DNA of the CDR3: TGTGCCAGCAGTAGAGGGAGGTTCACAGATACGCAGTATTTT.

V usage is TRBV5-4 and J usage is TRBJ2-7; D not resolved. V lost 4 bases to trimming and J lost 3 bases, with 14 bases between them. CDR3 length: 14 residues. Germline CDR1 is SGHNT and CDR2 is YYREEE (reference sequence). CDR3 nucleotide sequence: TGTGCCAGCAGCATGGACCCTGCTGGCTACGAGCAGTACTTC. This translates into CASSMDPAGYEQYF. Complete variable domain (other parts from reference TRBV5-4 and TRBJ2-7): ETGVTQSPTHLIKTRGQQVTLRCSSQSGHNTVSWYQQALGQGPQFIFQYYREEENGRGNFPPRFSGLQFPNYSSELNVNALELDDSALYLCASSMDPAGYEQYFGPGTRLTVT.